This TCR beta chain is drawn from a study of T cell responses to AZD1222 COVID-19 vaccine. Study results and limitations: Repertoire sampling happened only post peak T cell response. Spike-specific TCR breadth and depth went up after people got two AZD1222 doses. AZD1222 recipients seropositive at baseline numbered only six or seven.

A note on this clone: Its target is unknown.

TCRdb keeps only in-frame clones here, not all; method: immunoSEQ multiplex PCR. The sample shows some 99,000 clones, about 90% of them seen only once. Germline CDR1 and CDR2: MNHNS and SASEGT. The CDR3 sequence is 14 residues long. After removal of 2 bases from V and 9 bases from J, the junction contained 7 bases not matched to a gene. The study pooled second doses at about 4 or about 12 weeks. The source is an adult who received the AZD1222 COVID-19 vaccine. This sample comprised peripheral blood, obtained 28 days after the second AZD1222 dose. V gene TRBV6-1 combines with J gene TRBJ2-1; 7 bases match TRBD1. The CDR3 spells CASSEMTGLPEQFF. DNA for the CDR3: TGTGCCAGCAGTGAAATGACAGGGTTGCCTGAGCAGTTCTTC.